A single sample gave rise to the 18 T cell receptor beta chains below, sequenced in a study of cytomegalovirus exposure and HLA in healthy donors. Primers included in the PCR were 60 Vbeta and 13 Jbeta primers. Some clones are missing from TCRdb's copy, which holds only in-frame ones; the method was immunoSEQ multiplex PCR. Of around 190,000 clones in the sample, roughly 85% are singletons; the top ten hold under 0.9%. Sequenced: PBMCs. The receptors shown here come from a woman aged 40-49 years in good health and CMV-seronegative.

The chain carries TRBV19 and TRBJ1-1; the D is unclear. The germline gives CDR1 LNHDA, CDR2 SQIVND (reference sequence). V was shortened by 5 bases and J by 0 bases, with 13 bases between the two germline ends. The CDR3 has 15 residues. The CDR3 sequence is CASSPLTEMNTEAFF. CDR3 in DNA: TGTGCCAGTAGTCCACTGACGGAGATGAACACTGAAGCTTTCTTT.

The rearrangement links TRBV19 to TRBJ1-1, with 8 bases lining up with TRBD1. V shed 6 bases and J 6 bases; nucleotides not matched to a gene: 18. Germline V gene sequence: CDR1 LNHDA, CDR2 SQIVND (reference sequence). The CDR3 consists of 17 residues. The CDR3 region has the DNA TGTGCCAGTAGCCCAGGGCGTTTTGGCAGGGGGCCGGCTGAAGCTTTCTTT. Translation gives CASSPGRFGRGPAEAFF.

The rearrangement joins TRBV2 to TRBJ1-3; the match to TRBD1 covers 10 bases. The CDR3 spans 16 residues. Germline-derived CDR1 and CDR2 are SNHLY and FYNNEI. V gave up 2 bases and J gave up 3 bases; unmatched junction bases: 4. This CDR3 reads CASSEIGDRGGNTIYF. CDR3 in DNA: TGTGCCAGCAGTGAAATAGGGGACAGGGGTGGAAACACCATATATTTT.

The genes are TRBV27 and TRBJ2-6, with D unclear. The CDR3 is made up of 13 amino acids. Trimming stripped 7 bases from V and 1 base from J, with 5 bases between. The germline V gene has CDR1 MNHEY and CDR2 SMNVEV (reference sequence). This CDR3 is CASTRSGANVLTF. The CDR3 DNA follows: TGTGCCAGCACCCGGTCTGGGGCCAACGTCCTGACTTTC.

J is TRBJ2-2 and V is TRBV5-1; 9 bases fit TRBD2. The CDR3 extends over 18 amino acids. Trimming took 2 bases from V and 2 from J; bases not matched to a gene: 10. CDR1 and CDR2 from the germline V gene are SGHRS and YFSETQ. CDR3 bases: TGCGCCAGCAGCTTCGGTGGAGCGGGAGGTATAAACACCGGGGAGCTGTTTTTT. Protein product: CASSFGGAGGINTGELFF.

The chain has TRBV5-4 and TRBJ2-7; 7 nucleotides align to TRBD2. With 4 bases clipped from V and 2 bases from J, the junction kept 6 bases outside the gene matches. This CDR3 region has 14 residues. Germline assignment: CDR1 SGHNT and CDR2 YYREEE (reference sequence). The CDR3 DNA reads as TGTGCCAGCAGCCAGGGACTATACCCCTACGAGCAGTACTTC. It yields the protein CASSQGLYPYEQYF.

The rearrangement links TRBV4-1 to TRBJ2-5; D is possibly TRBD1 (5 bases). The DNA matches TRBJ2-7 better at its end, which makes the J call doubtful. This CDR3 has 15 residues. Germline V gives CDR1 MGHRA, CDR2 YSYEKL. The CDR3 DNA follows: TGCGCCAGCAGCCAAGAAGTACCACAGGCCTACGAGCAGTACTTC. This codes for CASSQEVPQAYEQYF.

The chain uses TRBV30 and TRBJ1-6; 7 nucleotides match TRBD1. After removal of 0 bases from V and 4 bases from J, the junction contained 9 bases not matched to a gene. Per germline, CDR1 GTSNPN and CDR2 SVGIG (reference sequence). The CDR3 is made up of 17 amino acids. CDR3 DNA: TGTGCCTGGAGTGTCCATCGCGGGACAGATTATAATTCACCCCTCCACTTT. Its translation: CAWSVHRGTDYNSPLHF.

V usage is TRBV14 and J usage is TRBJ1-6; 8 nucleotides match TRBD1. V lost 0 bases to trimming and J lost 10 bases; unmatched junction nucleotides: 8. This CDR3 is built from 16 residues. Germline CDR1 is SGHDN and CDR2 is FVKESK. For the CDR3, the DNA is TGTGCCAGCAGCCAAGATAGGGGACAGGTGAAATCACCCCTCCACTTT. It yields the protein CASSQDRGQVKSPLHF.

The CDR3 nucleotides read TGTGCCAGCAGAGCGGACAGGGTGTACAATGAGCAGTTCTTC. Encoded protein: CASRADRVYNEQFF. The chain joins TRBV6-5 to TRBJ2-1; 8 bases map to TRBD1. Looked up from germline, CDR1 is MNHEY and CDR2 is SVGAGI. The CDR3 contains 14 residues. J lost 4 bases, V lost 6 bases, and 5 bases had no gene match.

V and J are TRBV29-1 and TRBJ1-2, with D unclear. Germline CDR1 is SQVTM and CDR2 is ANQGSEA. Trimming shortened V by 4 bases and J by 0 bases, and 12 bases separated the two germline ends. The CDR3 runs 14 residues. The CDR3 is CSVGPGGSNYGYTF. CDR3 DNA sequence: TGCAGCGTTGGCCCAGGAGGATCTAACTATGGCTACACCTTC.

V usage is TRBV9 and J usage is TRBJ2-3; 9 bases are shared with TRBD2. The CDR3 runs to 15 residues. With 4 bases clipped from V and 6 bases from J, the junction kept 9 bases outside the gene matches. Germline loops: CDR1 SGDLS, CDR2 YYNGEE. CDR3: CASSTGTSLGDTQYF. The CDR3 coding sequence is TGTGCCAGCAGCACAGGGACTAGCCTGGGGGATACGCAGTATTTT.

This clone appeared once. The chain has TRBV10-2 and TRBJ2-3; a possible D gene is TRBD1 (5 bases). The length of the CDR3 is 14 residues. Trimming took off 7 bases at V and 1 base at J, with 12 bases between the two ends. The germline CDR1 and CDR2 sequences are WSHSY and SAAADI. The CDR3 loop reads CASTPGHRTDTQYF. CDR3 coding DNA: TGCGCCAGCACTCCCGGACATCGCACAGATACGCAGTATTTT.

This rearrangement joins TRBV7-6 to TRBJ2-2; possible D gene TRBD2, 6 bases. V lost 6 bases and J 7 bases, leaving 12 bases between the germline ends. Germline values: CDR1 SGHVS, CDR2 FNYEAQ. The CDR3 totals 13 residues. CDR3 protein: CASSYPGVGELFF. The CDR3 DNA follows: TGTGCCAGCAGTTACCCGGGGGTCGGGGAGCTGTTTTTT.

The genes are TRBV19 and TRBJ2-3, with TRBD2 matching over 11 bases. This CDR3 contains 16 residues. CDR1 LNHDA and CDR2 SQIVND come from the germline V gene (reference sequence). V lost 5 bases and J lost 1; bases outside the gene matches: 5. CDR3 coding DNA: TGTGCCAGTAGTGGACTGACTAGCGGGGGCACAGATACGCAGTATTTT. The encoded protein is CASSGLTSGGTDTQYF.

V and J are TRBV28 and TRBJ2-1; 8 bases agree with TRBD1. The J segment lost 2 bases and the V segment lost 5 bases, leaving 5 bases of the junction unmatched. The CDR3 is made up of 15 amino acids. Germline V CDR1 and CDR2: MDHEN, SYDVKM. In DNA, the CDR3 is TGTGCCAGCAGTGCCGGGACAGGAGCCTACAATGAGCAGTTCTTC. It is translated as CASSAGTGAYNEQFF.

The CDR3 DNA reads as TGTGCCAGCAGCTTGAGCGGGGGAACCGGGGAGCTGTTTTTT. Encoded protein: CASSLSGGTGELFF. The gene calls are TRBV11-1 and TRBJ2-2, with 8 positions matching TRBD2. Germline-derived CDR1 and CDR2 are SGHAT and FQDESV (reference sequence). The junction had 2 bases not matched to a gene; V was cut back by 3 bases and J by 5 bases. The CDR3 is 14 amino acids. The full variable domain, with the rest looked up from reference TRBV11-1 and TRBJ2-2, is EAEVAQSPRYKITEKSQAVAFWCDPISGHATLYWYRQILGQGPELLVQFQDESVVDDSQLPKDRFSAERLKGVDSTLKIQPAELGDSAMYLCASSLSGGTGELFFGEGSRLTVL.

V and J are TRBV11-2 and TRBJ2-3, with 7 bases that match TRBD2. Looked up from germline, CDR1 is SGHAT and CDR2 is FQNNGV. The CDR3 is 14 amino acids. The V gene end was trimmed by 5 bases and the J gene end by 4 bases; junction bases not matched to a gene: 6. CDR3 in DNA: TGTGCCAGCAGCAGTTTGGGACTATCAGATACGCAGTATTTT. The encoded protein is CASSSLGLSDTQYF. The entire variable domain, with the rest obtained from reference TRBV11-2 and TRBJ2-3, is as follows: EAGVAQSPRYKIIEKRQSVAFWCNPISGHATLYWYQQILGQGPKLLIQFQNNGVVDDSQLPKDRFSAERLKGVDSTLKIQPAKLEDSAVYLCASSSLGLSDTQYFGPGTRLTVL.